This T cell receptor beta chain is drawn from a study of T cells in Graves' hyperthyroidism and ophthalmopathy. Uncontrolled infection, other autoimmune disease, pregnancy and lactation each barred patients from inclusion. Diagnostic decisions used clinical symptoms, serum thyroxine and TRAb, thyroid ultrasound and orbital computed tomography. TCR beta CDR3 regions were amplified from RNA transcripts. RT-PCR in the first round (using the HTBI primer set) targeted the TCR CDR3. MiXCR, run by TCRdb on the multiplex PCR reads, gives a single entry per CDR3 protein. The repertoire includes 500,000 to 750,000 distinct CDR3 sequences, approximately 14% of them detected once, and under 7.5% sits in the top ten. Sequencing was done on a sample of blood. The clonotype was recovered from a young woman with Graves' hyperthyroidism.

The CDR3 DNA reads as TGTGCCAGCAGTTTATCGGGGGGCCTTAAGTCCTACGAGCAGTACTTC. Amino acid sequence: CASSLSGGLKSYEQYF. J is TRBJ2-7 and V is TRBV27, with D possibly called TRBD1 or TRBD2 (6 bases each). CDR3 length: 16 residues. Trimming left V 0 bases short and J 1 base short, with 13 bases between. The germline CDR1 and CDR2 sequences are MNHEY and SMNVEV (reference sequence).